Listed below are T cell receptor beta chains from one sample, sequenced in a study of blood T cell repertoires in COVID-19. Here immunoSEQ multiplex PCR was the method, and the copy in TCRdb shows in-frame clones only, minus some. Among around 230,000 clones listed, more than 80% were seen once. Material for sequencing was PBMCs or T cells enriched from blood (not recorded which). The receptor source for this set is a woman aged 35 to 49 with acute COVID-19. The CDR3 runs from the conserved cysteine through the conserved F or W. D genes are given only for firm matches. Size tells how often a clone was seen (once, few, many) or the class of an expanded clone, and some rows leave it out.

size	V	J	D	DNA	CDR3
.	TRBV7-3	TRBJ2-3	.	TGTGCCAGCAGCTCGGGTGTGGCGGATACGCAGTATTTT	CASSSGVADTQYF
once	TRBV24-1	TRBJ2-1	.	TGTGCCACCAGTGAGTCCGGGTCTTGGTTCAATGAGCAGTTCTTC	CATSESGSWFNEQFF
.	TRBV7-8	TRBJ1-1	.	TGTGCCAGCAGCCGGGGACAGAACACTGAAGCTTTCTTT	CASSRGQNTEAFF
.	TRBV7-2	TRBJ2-1	TRBD2	TGTGCCAGCAGCTTCGGCATACGGACTAGCGGGGCCTACAATGAGCAGTTCTTC	CASSFGIRTSGAYNEQFF
.	TRBV7-2	TRBJ2-4	TRBD2	TGTGCCAGCAGCTTATCGGGACTAGCGGGGGGGCTCAGCATTCAGTACTTC	CASSLSGLAGGLSIQYF
.	TRBV6-5	TRBJ1-1	TRBD1	TGTGCCAGAACCGACAGGGCCCCTGAAGCTTTCTTT	CARTDRAPEAFF
.	TRBV12-3/TRBV12-4	TRBJ1-2	.	TGTGCCAGCAGTTTGGGAGGGAATGGCTACACCTTC	CASSLGGNGYTF
.	TRBV18	TRBJ2-6	TRBD2	TGTGCCAGCTCACCGGGGACTAACTCTGGGGCCAACGTCCTGACTTTC	CASSPGTNSGANVLTF
.	TRBV11-1	TRBJ2-7	TRBD1	TGTGCCAGCAGCTCTCCGGACAGGACCTCCGAGCAGTACTTC	CASSSPDRTSEQYF
.	TRBV6-5	TRBJ1-5	TRBD1	TGTGCCAGCAGCTCAACCCATCAGGGGGATCAGCCCCAGCATTTT	CASSSTHQGDQPQHF
.	TRBV7-3	TRBJ1-1	.	TGTGCCAGCAGCTTGTACGTAAACAGTGAAGCTTTCTTT	CASSLYVNSEAFF
.	TRBV4-2	TRBJ1-5	.	TGTGCCAGCAGCCCCACGGGGGGGAGCTATCAGCCCCAGCATTTT	CASSPTGGSYQPQHF
.	TRBV5-4	TRBJ1-2	.	TGTGCCAGCAGCTTGACAGGCTCCTATGGCTACACCTTC	CASSLTGSYGYTF
.	TRBV10-1	TRBJ1-1	TRBD1	TGCGCCAGCAGTGAGGGACAGGCCAAGAACACTGAAGCTTTCTTT	CASSEGQAKNTEAFF
.	TRBV4-2	TRBJ1-3	.	TGTGCCAGCAGCCAAGAATGGGGGGGGATGGGGCAACCAGGAAACACCATATATTTT	CASSQEWGGMGQPGNTIYF
.	TRBV5-5	TRBJ1-1	.	TGTGCCAGCAGCGTTGCCGGACAGATGAACACTGAAGCTTTCTTT	CASSVAGQMNTEAFF
.	TRBV12-3/TRBV12-4	TRBJ2-3	.	TGTGCCAGCAGTTTGGCAGCAGATACGCAGTATTTT	CASSLAADTQYF
few	TRBV27	TRBJ1-2	TRBD1	TGTGCCAGCAGTCCTCGACAGGGGAAGTATGGCTACACCTTC	CASSPRQGKYGYTF
.	TRBV6-5	TRBJ2-5	.	TGTGCCAGCAGGGTAAGGGGCCAAGAGACCCAGTACTTC	CASRVRGQETQYF
.	TRBV19	TRBJ2-1	TRBD2	TGTGCCAGTAGTATGGTATCGACTAGCGGGGGGTTTTATGAGCAGTTCTTC	CASSMVSTSGGFYEQFF
few	TRBV19	TRBJ1-1	TRBD1	TGTGCCAGTAGGTCCAGGGGGCTCTCAGGCACTGAAGCTTTCTTT	CASRSRGLSGTEAFF
.	TRBV5-1	TRBJ1-1	TRBD1	TGCGCCAGCAGCAGAACACAGGGGGCTGCTATGAACACTGAAGCTTTCTTT	CASSRTQGAAMNTEAFF
.	TRBV9	TRBJ2-3	.	TGTGCCAGCAGCGTAGCCCGGGGGTCCGGATCAACAGATACGCAGTATTTT	CASSVARGSGSTDTQYF
.	TRBV5-4	TRBJ1-2	TRBD1	TGTGCCAGCAGCTTGGATCCAGGGGGCAACTATGGCTACACCTTC	CASSLDPGGNYGYTF
once	TRBV19	TRBJ1-1	TRBD1	TGTGCCAGTAGTATCCGAAGTGGACTGACAACAGGGGGTCGAGCTTTCTTT	CASSIRSGLTTGGRAFF
.	TRBV5-1	TRBJ1-1	.	TGCGCCAGCAGCTCAACGGGGTCGAACACTGAAGCTTTCTTT	CASSSTGSNTEAFF
.	TRBV19	TRBJ2-7	.	TGTGCCAGTAGAGCTTCGATAATAAGCTCCTACGAGCAGTACTTC	CASRASIISSYEQYF
.	TRBV5-1	TRBJ2-5	TRBD1	TGCGCCAGCAGCTTGGAGCGGACAGGAGTATGGGGGAAACAAGAGACCCAGTACTTC	CASSLERTGVWGKQETQYF
.	TRBV7-6	TRBJ1-2	.	TGTGCCAGCAGTTCCGGGACACACACCACCAATAACTATGGCTACACCTTC	CASSSGTHTTNNYGYTF
.	TRBV6-6	TRBJ1-2	TRBD1	TGTGCCAGCACCATACCGGGACAGGGTTTACTCTATGGCTACACCTTC	CASTIPGQGLLYGYTF
.	TRBV6-5	TRBJ1-1	.	TGTGCCAGCAGGGCCACAGGGTTTTGGACTGAAGCTTTCTTT	CASRATGFWTEAFF
.	TRBV3-1/TRBV3-2	TRBJ1-1	.	TGTGCCAGCAGCCAAAAGGGACACGCTGATTCTGAAGCTTTCTTT	CASSQKGHADSEAFF
.	TRBV5-5	TRBJ2-2	.	TGTGCCAGCAGCCGAGACGGGTTGAACACCGGGGAGCTGTTTTTT	CASSRDGLNTGELFF
.	TRBV29-1	TRBJ1-1	TRBD1	TGCAGCGTCGCCCGGGGGACAGGTGAAGCTTTCTTT	CSVARGTGEAFF
.	TRBV6-2/TRBV6-3	TRBJ1-2	.	TGTGCCAGCAGTTTAGCCGGCGGCGGCTACACCTTC	CASSLAGGGYTF
.	TRBV19	TRBJ2-3	.	TGTGCCAGTAGTATCCGGTCCGGGTACACAGATACGCAGTATTTT	CASSIRSGYTDTQYF
.	TRBV19	TRBJ1-5	TRBD1	TGTGCCAGTAGTATTCACTCTGGACAGGGTCAGCCCCAGCATTTT	CASSIHSGQGQPQHF